The sequence of this T cell receptor (beta chain) was determined in a study of shared clonotypes between healthy human individuals. Data came from immunoSEQ multiplex PCR; TCRdb stores just in-frame clones and leaves some out. The table records millions of clones, less than 95% of them present only once. The V gene lost 1 base and the J gene lost 0 bases, with 7 bases spanning the gap. This CDR3 comprises 15 residues. The germline V gene encodes CDR1 SGHVS and CDR2 FQNEAQ. Notes on this clone: At the DNA level, this CDR3 is encoded by other sequences in the same sample as well.

The naive CD8 population came from CD45RO-negative cells selected for CCR7, without terminally differentiated effector memory CD45RA+ cells. This chain joins TRBV7-8 and TRBJ1-3; unclear D gene. Input material: naive CD8+ T cells sorted from blood. The sequence came from a man aged 18 to 35 in good health. The CDR3 DNA reads as TGTGCCAGCAGCTTAGGACGTACCTCTGGAAACACCATATATTTT. It is translated as CASSLGRTSGNTIYF.